This T cell receptor (beta chain) was sequenced in a study of Tregs in tolerant kidney transplant recipients. Notes on the study in general: Few patients were studied, so findings need validation in larger groups. Expanding Tregs on activated donor B cells appeared to best identify donor-specific TCRbeta clones. No direct test of biological reproducibility was done here.

About this clone: Its antigen remains unknown.

Unstimulated Tregs (CD4+CD25+CD127-) and CD4+CD25- non-Tregs were sorted from PBMCs. Generated by immunoSEQ multiplex PCR, the TCRdb table keeps only in-frame clones and is missing some. Here the sample spans 200,000 to 300,000 clones, more than 65% being singletons. The receptor was isolated from a human donor in good health. The specimen was CD4+ T cells from blood.

The CDR3 loop is CASSLASFTNYGYTF. The CDR3 bases are TGTGCCAGTAGTCTGGCGTCTTTTACTAACTATGGCTACACCTTC. This chain joins TRBV19 and TRBJ1-2, with D unclear. The CDR3 totals 15 residues. The germline V and J ends were trimmed by 5 bases and 0 bases, with 13 bases remaining between them. Germline-derived CDR1 and CDR2 are LNHDA and SQIVND (reference sequence).